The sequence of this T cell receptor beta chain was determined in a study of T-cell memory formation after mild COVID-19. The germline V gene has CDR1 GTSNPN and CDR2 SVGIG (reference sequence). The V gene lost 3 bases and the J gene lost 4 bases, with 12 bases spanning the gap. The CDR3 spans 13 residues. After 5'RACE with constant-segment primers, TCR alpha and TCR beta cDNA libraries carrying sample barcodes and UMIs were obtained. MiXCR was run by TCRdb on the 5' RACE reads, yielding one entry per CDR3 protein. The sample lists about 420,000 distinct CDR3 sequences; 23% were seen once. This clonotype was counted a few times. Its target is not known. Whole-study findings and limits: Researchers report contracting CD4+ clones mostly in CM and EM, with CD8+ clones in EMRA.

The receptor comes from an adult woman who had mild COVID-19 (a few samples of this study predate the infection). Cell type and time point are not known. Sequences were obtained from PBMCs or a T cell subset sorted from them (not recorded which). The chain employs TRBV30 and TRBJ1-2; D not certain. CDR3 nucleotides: TGTGCCTGGAGGACACCGTGGGGCTATGGCTACACCTTC. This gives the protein CAWRTPWGYGYTF. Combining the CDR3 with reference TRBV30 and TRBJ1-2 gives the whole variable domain SQTIHQWPATLVQPVGSPLSLECTVEGTSNPNLYWYRQAAGRGLQLLFYSVGIGQISSEVPQNLSASRPQDRQFILSSKKLLLSDSGFYLCAWRTPWGYGYTFGSGTRLTVV.